This T cell receptor beta chain was profiled in a study of T cell repertoires in cytomegalovirus infection. Overall study: Signatures in public TCR beta sequences pointed to both CMV infection and matching HLA type. Regarding the study as a whole: Predominance within the ex vivo response was attributable to HLA-C-restricted CMV-specific TCR beta clonotypes. The cumulative frequency of public TCR beta families distinguished individuals who carried CMV together with the relevant HLA.

MiXCR, applied by TCRdb to the reads, yields one record per CDR3 protein. Here the sample spans 200,000 to 300,000 distinct CDR3 sequences, roughly an eighth being singletons. Germline V CDR1 and CDR2: SEHNR, FQNEAQ (reference sequence). CDR3 size: 15 residues. The V and J ends lost 4 bases and 10 bases respectively, with 17 bases between them. Ten or more counts support this clonotype. No antigen is known for it. The receptor comes from a human donor in good health (CMV status not recorded). Some clones in this sample may be carry-over from other donors' samples. Sequences were obtained from PBMCs. V and J are TRBV7-9 and TRBJ1-6; D possibly corresponds to TRBD1 (6 bases). DNA for the CDR3: TGTGCCAGCAGCTCGGGGGGCCGGGAAGCCTCACCCCTCCACTTT. This translates into CASSSGGREASPLHF.